The 5 T cell receptor beta chains below all came from one sample that was sequenced in a study of response to subunit inactivated influenza vaccine. MiXCR, applied by TCRdb to the RT-PCR reads, yields one record per CDR3 protein. This table has some 500,000 distinct CDR3 sequences, 25% appearing once. The specimen comprised CD4+ T cells sorted from PBMCs, sampled approximately 5 days after vaccination. The receptors were sampled from a man in his forties or fifties who received an inactivated influenza vaccine.

V is TRBV2 and J is TRBJ2-3, with 8 bases identical to TRBD2. This CDR3 is built from 12 residues. Germline assignment: CDR1 SNHLY and CDR2 FYNNEI. Trimming took 2 bases from V and 13 from J; bases not matched to a gene: 5. The CDR3 sequence: CASSESGRVEYF. The CDR3 nucleotides read TGTGCCAGCAGTGAATCCGGGAGGGTGGAGTATTTT.

The V gene is TRBV6-1, the J gene TRBJ2-7; D not resolved. The CDR3 has 14 residues. Germline loops: CDR1 MNHNS, CDR2 SASEGT. Trimming left V 2 bases short and J 2 bases short, with 10 bases between. The CDR3 DNA reads as TGTGCCAGCAGTGAACACGGCTCTACCTACGAGCAGTACTTC. Encoded protein: CASSEHGSTYEQYF.

The chain joins TRBV5-6 to TRBJ2-3, with D tentatively TRBD2 (6 bases). The CDR3 contains 15 residues. Germline V gene sequence: CDR1 SGHDT, CDR2 YYEEEE. V lost 7 bases to trimming and J lost 4 bases, with 19 bases between them. The CDR3 here is CASRMGLGGADTQYF. The CDR3 DNA sequence: TGTGCCAGCCGCATGGGACTTGGAGGTGCAGATACGCAGTATTTT.

The CDR3 nucleotides read TGTGCCAGCAGTTTAACCGGGACAGGGACCTACAATGAGCAGTTCTTC. It yields the protein CASSLTGTGTYNEQFF. The chain joins TRBV6-5 to TRBJ2-1; 9 nucleotides align to TRBD1. Germline-derived CDR1 and CDR2 are MNHEY and SVGAGI. Trimming cost V 4 bases and J 2 bases; bases outside gene matches: 6. CDR3 length: 16 residues.

The genes are TRBV3-1 and TRBJ1-6, with D unclear. Trimming took off 0 bases at V and 9 bases at J, with 9 bases between the two ends. There are 14 residues in the CDR3. Germline V gene lookup returns CDR1 LGHDT and CDR2 YNNKEL (reference sequence). CDR3 bases: TGTGCCAGCAGCCAAGAAAGGTATTTTTCACCCCTCCACTTT. Protein product: CASSQERYFSPLHF.